This is a list of T cell receptor beta chains from one sample in a study of cytomegalovirus exposure and HLA in healthy donors. Sequencing was performed with immunoSEQ multiplex PCR; in TCRdb, only in-frame clones are kept and a portion is missing. The table shows roughly 100,000 clones, with about 95% occurring only once. The sequencing input was PBMCs. All receptors come from a young woman in good health and CMV-seronegative. Both conserved end residues are part of each CDR3. Fields, in order: J gene, clone size, V gene, CDR3 length, CDR3 protein. Some rows have no size entry. The others give once, few or many, or a class for an expanded clone.

j_call: TRBJ1-3; clone_size: .; v_call: TRBV19; cdr3_length: 15; cdr3_aa: CASSTGQNSGNTIYF
j_call: TRBJ1-2; clone_size: .; v_call: TRBV7-2; cdr3_length: 13; cdr3_aa: CASSLGTLYGYTF
j_call: TRBJ1-2; clone_size: .; v_call: TRBV19; cdr3_length: 13; cdr3_aa: CASSQGLGYGYTF
j_call: TRBJ1-1; clone_size: .; v_call: TRBV5-1; cdr3_length: 15; cdr3_aa: CASSSTPDRVTEAFF
j_call: TRBJ2-1; clone_size: .; v_call: TRBV2; cdr3_length: 15; cdr3_aa: CASSGVVRHRNEQFF
j_call: TRBJ2-2; clone_size: .; v_call: TRBV9; cdr3_length: 15; cdr3_aa: CASSASGGETGELFF
j_call: TRBJ2-3; clone_size: .; v_call: TRBV6-5; cdr3_length: 14; cdr3_aa: CASSYDGQGLTQYF
j_call: TRBJ2-1; clone_size: .; v_call: TRBV5-4; cdr3_length: 20; cdr3_aa: CASSYFTLGLGLGVNNEQFF
j_call: TRBJ2-1; clone_size: .; v_call: TRBV2; cdr3_length: 14; cdr3_aa: CATTGTGSHNEQFF
j_call: TRBJ2-1; clone_size: .; v_call: TRBV2; cdr3_length: 16; cdr3_aa: CASREGRSTSYNEQFF
j_call: TRBJ1-3; clone_size: .; v_call: TRBV30; cdr3_length: 13; cdr3_aa: CAWGHGRGNTIYF
j_call: TRBJ2-2; clone_size: .; v_call: TRBV7-2; cdr3_length: 16; cdr3_aa: CASSPHDRTNTGELFF
j_call: TRBJ1-1; clone_size: .; v_call: TRBV11-2; cdr3_length: 15; cdr3_aa: CASSLRVGMNTEAFF
j_call: TRBJ1-1; clone_size: .; v_call: TRBV5-5; cdr3_length: 14; cdr3_aa: CASSLRSGATEAFF
j_call: TRBJ1-3; clone_size: .; v_call: TRBV5-1; cdr3_length: 16; cdr3_aa: CASSSGLPGSGNTIYF
j_call: TRBJ2-7; clone_size: .; v_call: TRBV7-9; cdr3_length: 15; cdr3_aa: CASSFRETVSYEQYF
j_call: TRBJ2-1; clone_size: .; v_call: TRBV27; cdr3_length: 14; cdr3_aa: CASFRGGKYNEQFF
j_call: TRBJ1-1; clone_size: once; v_call: TRBV30; cdr3_length: 18; cdr3_aa: CAWATMPGQGATTSRAFF
j_call: TRBJ2-1; clone_size: .; v_call: TRBV9; cdr3_length: 15; cdr3_aa: CASSAPSGGAGEQFF
j_call: TRBJ1-1; clone_size: .; v_call: TRBV5-1; cdr3_length: 12; cdr3_aa: CASSSTGNEAFF
j_call: TRBJ2-7; clone_size: .; v_call: TRBV7-9; cdr3_length: 13; cdr3_aa: CASSLLASYEQYF
j_call: TRBJ2-7; clone_size: .; v_call: TRBV11-2; cdr3_length: 14; cdr3_aa: CASSLGTGVVEQYF
j_call: TRBJ1-2; clone_size: .; v_call: TRBV19; cdr3_length: 17; cdr3_aa: CASSILPSEIANYGYTF
j_call: TRBJ2-5; clone_size: .; v_call: TRBV9; cdr3_length: 13; cdr3_aa: CASSPSDVKTQYF
j_call: TRBJ2-7; clone_size: .; v_call: TRBV29-1; cdr3_length: 12; cdr3_aa: CSVRGSPYEQYF
j_call: TRBJ2-3; clone_size: .; v_call: TRBV6-4; cdr3_length: 15; cdr3_aa: CASSHGQGATDTQYF
j_call: TRBJ2-3; clone_size: .; v_call: TRBV5-1; cdr3_length: 14; cdr3_aa: CASSATPTRDTQYF
j_call: TRBJ1-1; clone_size: .; v_call: TRBV11-3; cdr3_length: 13; cdr3_aa: CASSSRDKIGAFF
j_call: TRBJ2-2; clone_size: .; v_call: TRBV14; cdr3_length: 16; cdr3_aa: CASSQVEQLNTGELFF
j_call: TRBJ2-7; clone_size: .; v_call: TRBV19; cdr3_length: 14; cdr3_aa: CATSGRTGSYEQYF
j_call: TRBJ2-3; clone_size: once; v_call: TRBV4-2; cdr3_length: 16; cdr3_aa: CASSQGTGLARDTQYF
j_call: TRBJ1-1; clone_size: few; v_call: TRBV27; cdr3_length: 14; cdr3_aa: CASTPTGWDTEAFF
j_call: TRBJ1-5; clone_size: .; v_call: TRBV5-1; cdr3_length: 17; cdr3_aa: CASSFKGDTGGNQPQHF
j_call: TRBJ2-7; clone_size: .; v_call: TRBV7-9; cdr3_length: 18; cdr3_aa: CASRPTGTSGSVGYEQYF
j_call: TRBJ2-3; clone_size: .; v_call: TRBV30; cdr3_length: 17; cdr3_aa: CAWSVRRTFVSPDTQYF
j_call: TRBJ1-6; clone_size: .; v_call: TRBV11-3; cdr3_length: 14; cdr3_aa: CASSLTGNNSPLHF
j_call: TRBJ1-1; clone_size: .; v_call: TRBV11-2; cdr3_length: 13; cdr3_aa: CASSYLANSEAFF
j_call: TRBJ2-2; clone_size: .; v_call: TRBV11-2; cdr3_length: 17; cdr3_aa: CASSLEVLAGSAGELFF
j_call: TRBJ1-1; clone_size: .; v_call: TRBV4-2; cdr3_length: 15; cdr3_aa: CASSHLDRGDPEAFF
j_call: TRBJ1-6; clone_size: .; v_call: TRBV5-1; cdr3_length: 16; cdr3_aa: CASSFNPISYNSPLHF
j_call: TRBJ2-7; clone_size: few; v_call: TRBV20-1; cdr3_length: 11; cdr3_aa: CGVTGSYEQYF
j_call: TRBJ2-2; clone_size: .; v_call: TRBV5-4; cdr3_length: 15; cdr3_aa: CASSLTSGFTGELFF
j_call: TRBJ2-3; clone_size: .; v_call: TRBV27; cdr3_length: 16; cdr3_aa: CASSFVTSTGPDTQYF
j_call: TRBJ1-2; clone_size: .; v_call: TRBV6-5; cdr3_length: 14; cdr3_aa: CASSSALSGYGYTF
j_call: TRBJ1-4; clone_size: .; v_call: TRBV7-9; cdr3_length: 14; cdr3_aa: CASSSQGNNEKLFF
j_call: TRBJ2-7; clone_size: .; v_call: TRBV25-1; cdr3_length: 14; cdr3_aa: CASVQGGGTYEQYF
j_call: TRBJ1-1; clone_size: once; v_call: TRBV30; cdr3_length: 12; cdr3_aa: CAWSRENTEAFF
j_call: TRBJ1-1; clone_size: .; v_call: TRBV5-1; cdr3_length: 14; cdr3_aa: CASSFNTGGAEAFF
j_call: TRBJ2-2; clone_size: .; v_call: TRBV9; cdr3_length: 12; cdr3_aa: CASMSGTGELFF
j_call: TRBJ1-2; clone_size: .; v_call: TRBV5-1; cdr3_length: 13; cdr3_aa: CASSLQEPYGYTF
j_call: TRBJ1-2; clone_size: .; v_call: TRBV5-1; cdr3_length: 17; cdr3_aa: CASSLGSQGGLTYGYTF
j_call: TRBJ2-7; clone_size: .; v_call: TRBV7-2; cdr3_length: 17; cdr3_aa: CASSLSMDRFIPYEQYF
j_call: TRBJ1-5; clone_size: .; v_call: TRBV6-5; cdr3_length: 14; cdr3_aa: CASSLQQGRGAQHF
j_call: TRBJ2-3; clone_size: .; v_call: TRBV5-1; cdr3_length: 14; cdr3_aa: CASSLTTTMDTQYF
j_call: TRBJ1-6; clone_size: few; v_call: TRBV27; cdr3_length: 13; cdr3_aa: CASSRDSLRSLHF
j_call: TRBJ1-1; clone_size: .; v_call: TRBV7-9; cdr3_length: 15; cdr3_aa: CASSSMQGRNTEAFF
j_call: TRBJ2-2; clone_size: .; v_call: TRBV5-1; cdr3_length: 16; cdr3_aa: CASGKRTSGNTGELFF
j_call: TRBJ1-5; clone_size: .; v_call: TRBV27; cdr3_length: 14; cdr3_aa: CASSFAGRDQPQHF
j_call: TRBJ1-2; clone_size: .; v_call: TRBV5-1; cdr3_length: 14; cdr3_aa: CASSPLGVTYGYTF